The clone carrying this T cell receptor beta chain was counted between two and nine times. The CDR3 consists of 16 residues. Germline trimming cut 1 base from V and 8 bases from J; bases unmatched to any gene: 12. Per germline, CDR1 SQVTM and CDR2 ANQGSEA. The data originate from a study of identical twins. Via MiXCR, TCRdb re-called the 5' RACE reads, giving one row per CDR3 protein. This sample has 640,000 or so distinct CDR3 sequences; roughly 6% occur once, and the top ten carry 1.5% to 2%. This TCR was sampled from a young man in good health. Material: naive T cells sorted from blood. The V call is TRBV29-1, the J call TRBJ1-4; TRBD1 agrees at 8 bases. CDR3 protein: CSVEVMRARGQEKLFF. The CDR3 nucleotides are TGCAGCGTTGAAGTAATGCGTGCCAGGGGGCAGGAAAAACTGTTTTTT.